This T cell receptor beta chain was found in a study of cytomegalovirus exposure and HLA in healthy donors (dated 2017 in TCRdb). Notes on the research overall: The roughly 700 repertoires of the first cohort and the roughly 120 validation repertoires were produced on the same platform, according to a later analysis. The study aimed to test whether cataloging public T cell receptors could reveal signatures of past pathogen exposure. Besides the first cohort of 666 subjects, a separate validation cohort made up of over 100 different subjects was used. To predict cytomegalovirus infection status, the study combined high-throughput TCR immunosequencing, statistical association of individual TCRs with disease status, and machine learning. Overall study results and their limits: The authors suggested that the approach could potentially be generalized to other disease states and immunological phenotypes. A total of around 150 TCR beta chains were listed by the study as associated with cytomegalovirus. In both the original and validation cohorts, the classifier was reported to diagnose cytomegalovirus status with high specificity and sensitivity. Subsequent analysis determined that TCRs grouped into clusters in the first cohort also showed a tendency toward co-occurrence across the 130 or so validation repertoires, and about 93% of cluster scores exceeded 0. The validation cohort had no HLA typing available for a later analysis, so co-occurrence within that cohort was assessed over all 130 or so repertoires. A few of the identified cytomegalovirus-associated TCR beta chains were confirmed in vitro to be specific for cytomegalovirus antigens. Across donors, most TCR sequences were observed very rarely, whereas some public TCRs were present in many individuals.

The junction shows trimming of 5 bases on V and 5 bases on J, plus 3 bases between the germline ends. From the germline V gene, CDR1 is SGHTA and CDR2 is FQGNSA. The CDR3, from cysteine to phenylalanine, totals 11 residues. The read is trimmed to its CDR3 DNA, 33 bases read in frame from base 1. As to this clone: Its specific antigen is unknown. Base qualities are not recorded, but no much larger clone differs from it by a single base.

Libraries were built with the immunoSEQ multiplex PCR assay. The authors' pipeline ran thus. A statistical classification framework was developed to diagnose cytomegalovirus status using the catalog of TCR beta chain sequences. This is the immuneACCESS table as TCRdb keeps it, with only in-frame sequences that have V and J called. A part of the clones is gone; compared with another copy, unresolved V genes explain less than half, and the rest is unexplained. The DNA was the basis for D and trimming; V, J and clone size are from that table. This sample is represented by about 150,000 clones; approximately 86% of them were singletons. The ten largest clones take up roughly 4.5% of the sample. The donors were included in the validation cohort of roughly 130 subjects, a group kept apart from the roughly 700-subject first cohort.

The chain couples TRBV7-2 to TRBJ2-2; the D gene is unclear. The sequenced sample was PBMCs. This clonotype was sampled from a man aged 18-30 years in good health and CMV-seropositive. The bases read TGTGCCAGCAGCCAGACCGGGGAGCTGTTTTTT. Translated, it gives CASSQTGELFF. Outside the CDR3, residues come from the reference TRBV7-2 and TRBJ2-2 proteins, so the full variable domain is: GAGVSQSPSNKVTEKGKDVELRCDPISGHTALYWYRQSLGQGLEFLIYFQGNSAPDKSGLPSDRFSAERTGGSVSTLTIQRTQQEDSAVYLCASSQTGELFFGEGSRLTVL.